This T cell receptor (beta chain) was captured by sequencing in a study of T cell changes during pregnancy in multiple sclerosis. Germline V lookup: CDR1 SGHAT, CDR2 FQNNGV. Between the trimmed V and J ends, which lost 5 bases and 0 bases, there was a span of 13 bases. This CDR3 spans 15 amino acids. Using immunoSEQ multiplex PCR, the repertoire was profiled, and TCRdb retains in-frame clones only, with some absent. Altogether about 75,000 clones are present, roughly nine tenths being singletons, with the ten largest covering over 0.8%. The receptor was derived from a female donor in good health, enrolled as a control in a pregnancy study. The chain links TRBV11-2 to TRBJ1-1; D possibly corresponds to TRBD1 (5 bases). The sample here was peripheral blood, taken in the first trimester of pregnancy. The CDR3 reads CASSPQAFMNTEAFF. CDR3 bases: TGTGCCAGCAGCCCACAGGCTTTCATGAACACTGAAGCTTTCTTT.